The source of this TCR beta chain is a study of blood T cell repertoires in COVID-19. Looking at the study overall: Italy, Spain and the United States were the sources of the convalescent and acute COVID-19 samples. PBMCs, B-cell-depleted T cells, or T cells were the source of the cDNA or gDNA that made up the material.

V was pared by 10 bases and J by 3 bases, with 23 bases between. This CDR3 region has 16 residues. Germline lookup yields CDR1 SGHTA and CDR2 FQGNSA. Source study methods: Counts of nucleated cells, estimated from reference gene primer amplification, were obtained. The protocol was immunoSEQ multiplex PCR, while the TCRdb copy is restricted to in-frame clones and leaves out a portion. The DNA was the basis for D and trimming; V, J and clone size are from that table. The sample lists approximately 68,000 clones, approximately 87% occurring once. The gene calls are TRBV7-2 and TRBJ2-3, with D possibly being TRBD1 (5 bases). The sequence came from a man aged 50-59 years with active COVID-19. What was sequenced was peripheral blood. For the CDR3, the DNA is TGTGCCACCCCCGTAATCCCCAGGGTTTGGACAGATACGCAGTATTTT. Amino acids: CATPVIPRVWTDTQYF.